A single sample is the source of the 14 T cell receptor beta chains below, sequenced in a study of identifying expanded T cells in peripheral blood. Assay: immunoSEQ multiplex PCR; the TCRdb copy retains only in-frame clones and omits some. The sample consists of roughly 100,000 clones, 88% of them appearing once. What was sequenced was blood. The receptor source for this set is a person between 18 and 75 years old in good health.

CDR3 nucleotides: TGTGCCAGCAGCCCGGGAGGGTTAGATCAGCCCCAGCATTTT. Amino acids: CASSPGGLDQPQHF. V usage is TRBV7-9 and J usage is TRBJ1-5, with D hard to call. Germline V gives CDR1 SEHNR, CDR2 FQNEAQ (reference sequence). The length of the CDR3 is 14 residues. Deletions cut 5 bases from V and 5 bases from J, with 13 bases between.

CDR3 in amino acids: CASSLRGTSAEETQYF. CDR3 coding DNA: TGTGCCAGCAGCTTAAGGGGGACTAGCGCTGAAGAGACCCAGTACTTC. This chain uses TRBV7-3 with TRBJ2-5; 10 positions match TRBD2. Germline V gene data show CDR1 as SGHTA and CDR2 as FQGTGA. CDR3 length equals 16 residues. J gave up 3 bases and V 1 base, and 5 bases lay outside the gene matches.

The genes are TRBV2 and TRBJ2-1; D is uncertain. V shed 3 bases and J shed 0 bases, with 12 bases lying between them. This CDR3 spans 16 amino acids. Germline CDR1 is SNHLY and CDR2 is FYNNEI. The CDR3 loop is CASSESVPGSYNEQFF. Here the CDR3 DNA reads TGTGCCAGCAGTGAGTCCGTGCCGGGCTCCTACAATGAGCAGTTCTTC.

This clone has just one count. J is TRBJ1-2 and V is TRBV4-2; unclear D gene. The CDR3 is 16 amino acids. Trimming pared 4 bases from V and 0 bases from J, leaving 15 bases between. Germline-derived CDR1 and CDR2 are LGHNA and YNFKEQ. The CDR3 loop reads CASSLTLQVANYGYTF. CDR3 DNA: TGTGCCAGCAGCCTGACCCTTCAAGTAGCTAACTATGGCTACACCTTC.

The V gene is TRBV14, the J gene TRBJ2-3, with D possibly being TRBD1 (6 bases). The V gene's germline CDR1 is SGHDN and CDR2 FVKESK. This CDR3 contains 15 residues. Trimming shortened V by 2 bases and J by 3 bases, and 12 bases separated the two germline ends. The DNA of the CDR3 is TGTGCCAGCAGCCAAAACAGGGCTCAGACAGATACGCAGTATTTT. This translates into CASSQNRAQTDTQYF.

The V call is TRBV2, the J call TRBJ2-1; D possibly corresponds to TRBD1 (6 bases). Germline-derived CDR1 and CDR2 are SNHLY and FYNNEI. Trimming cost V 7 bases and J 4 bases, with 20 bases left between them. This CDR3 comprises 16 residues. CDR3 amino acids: CASTGSRGPGYNEQFF. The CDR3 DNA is TGTGCCAGCACGGGGTCCAGGGGCCCTGGATACAATGAGCAGTTCTTC. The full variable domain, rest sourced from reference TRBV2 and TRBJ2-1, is EPEVTQTPSHQVTQMGQEVILRCVPISNHLYFYWYRQILGQKVEFLVSFYNNEISEKSEIFDDQFSVERPDGSNFTLKIRSTKLEDSAMYFCASTGSRGPGYNEQFFGPGTRLTVL.

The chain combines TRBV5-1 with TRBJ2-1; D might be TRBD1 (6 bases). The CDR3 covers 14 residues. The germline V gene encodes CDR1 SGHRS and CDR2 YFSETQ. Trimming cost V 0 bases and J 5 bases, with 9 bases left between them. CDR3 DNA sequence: TGCGCCAGCAGCTTGGCCGGGACACACAATGAGCAGTTCTTC. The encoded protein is CASSLAGTHNEQFF.

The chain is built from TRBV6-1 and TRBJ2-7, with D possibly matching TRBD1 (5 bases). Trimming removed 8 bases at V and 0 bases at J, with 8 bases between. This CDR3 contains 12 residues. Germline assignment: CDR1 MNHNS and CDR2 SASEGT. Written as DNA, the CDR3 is TGTGCCAGCGGGGCGGCCTCCTACGAGCAGTACTTC. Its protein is CASGAASYEQYF.

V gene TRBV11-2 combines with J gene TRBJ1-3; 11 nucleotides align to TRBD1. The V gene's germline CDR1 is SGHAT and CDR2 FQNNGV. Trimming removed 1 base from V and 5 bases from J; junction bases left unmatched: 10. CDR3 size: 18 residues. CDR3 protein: CASSLAGDRGIWRNTIYF. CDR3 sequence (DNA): TGTGCCAGCAGCTTAGCGGGGGACAGGGGGATTTGGAGAAACACCATATATTTT. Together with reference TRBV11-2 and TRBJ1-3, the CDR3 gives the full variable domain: EAGVAQSPRYKIIEKRQSVAFWCNPISGHATLYWYQQILGQGPKLLIQFQNNGVVDDSQLPKDRFSAERLKGVDSTLKIQPAKLEDSAVYLCASSLAGDRGIWRNTIYFGEGSWLTVV.

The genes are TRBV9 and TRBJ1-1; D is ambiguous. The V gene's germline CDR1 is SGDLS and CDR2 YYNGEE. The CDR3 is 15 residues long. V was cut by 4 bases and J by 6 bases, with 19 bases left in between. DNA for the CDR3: TGTGCCAGCAGCCCTACCCACCGAGGCGACTCTGAAGCTTTCTTT. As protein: CASSPTHRGDSEAFF.

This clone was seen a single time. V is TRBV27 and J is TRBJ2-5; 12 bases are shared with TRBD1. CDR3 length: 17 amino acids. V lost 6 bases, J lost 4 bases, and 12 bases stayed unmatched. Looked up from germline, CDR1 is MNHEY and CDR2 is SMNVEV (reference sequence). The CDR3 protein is CASRGTGGLGGGETQYF. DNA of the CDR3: TGTGCCAGCAGAGGGACAGGGGGCCTCGGGGGTGGAGAGACCCAGTACTTC.

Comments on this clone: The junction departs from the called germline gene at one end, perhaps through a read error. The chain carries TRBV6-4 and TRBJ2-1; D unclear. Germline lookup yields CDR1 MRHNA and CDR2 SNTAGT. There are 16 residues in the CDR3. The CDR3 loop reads CASSDSTARIVNELFF. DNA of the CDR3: TGTGCCAGCAGTGACTCGACGGCCCGAATCGTAAACGAGCTGTTCTTC.

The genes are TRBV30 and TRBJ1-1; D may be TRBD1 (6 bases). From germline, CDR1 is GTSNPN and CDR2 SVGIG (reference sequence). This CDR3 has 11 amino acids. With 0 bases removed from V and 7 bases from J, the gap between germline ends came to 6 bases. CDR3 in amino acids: CAWSVDSEAFF. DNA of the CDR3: TGTGCCTGGAGTGTGGACAGTGAAGCTTTCTTT.

CDR3 sequence reads: CASSLSTGGAYEQYF. CDR3 sequence (DNA): TGTGCCAGCAGCTTATCTACAGGGGGAGCCTACGAGCAGTACTTC. The chain carries TRBV7-8 and TRBJ2-7; 8 positions agree with TRBD1. The ends lost 2 bases at V and 2 bases at J; junction bases unmatched: 5. CDR3 size: 15 residues. The germline CDR1 and CDR2 sequences are SGHVS and FQNEAQ. The variable domain in full, completed from reference TRBV7-8 and TRBJ2-7, reads GAGVSQSPRYKVAKRGQDVALRCDPISGHVSLFWYQQALGQGPEFLTYFQNEAQLDKSGLPSDRFFAERPEGSVSTLKIQRTQQEDSAVYLCASSLSTGGAYEQYFGPGTRLTVT.